This TCR beta chain was sequenced in a study of cytomegalovirus exposure and HLA in healthy donors. General observations from the study: When analyzed later, a missense DCLRE1C variant was found to be linked to TCR beta V- and J-gene trimming. A later look showed TCR association rates differing by HLA locus, highest for DRB1 and lowest for HLA-C. Owing to their indistinguishability, certain V segments, notably TRBV6-2 and TRBV6-3, were excluded.

This PCR relied on a set of 60 Vbeta primers and 13 Jbeta primers. In the original processing: Among the unique TCR beta chains that a later analysis counted, 70 million to 85 million in all, about 11 million were shared. Repertoires were generated with immunoSEQ multiplex PCR, while TCRdb's copy carries only in-frame clones and drops some. V and J calls and clone size are as listed in that table; D and trimming were resolved from the DNA. Of about 130,000 clones in the sample, 74% were seen once. CDR1 SEHNR and CDR2 FQNEAQ come from the germline V gene (reference sequence). The ends were cut back, 1 base at V and 9 bases at J, with 9 bases in the middle. The CDR3 has 12 amino acids. Points on this clone: Its cognate antigen is unknown.

This sequence joins TRBV7-9 and TRBJ1-1; D uncertain. The sequence derives from a man between 18 and 35 years old in good health and CMV-seropositive. Sequenced: PBMCs. CDR3 sequence reads: CASSLGAPKAFF. The CDR3 DNA sequence: TGTGCCAGCAGCTTAGGGGCTCCAAAAGCTTTCTTT.